This T cell receptor beta chain was recorded in a study of spatial heterogeneity in lung cancer. This clonotype showed up many times. Indicated time point: blood at routine non-recurrence follow-up after resection. TCRdb called the 5' RACE reads again in MiXCR, with one record for every CDR3 protein. The sample yields some 30,000 distinct CDR3 sequences, about 10% seen once. Sequencing was performed on PBMCs, taken at follow-up. The TCR comes from a female donor with early-stage non-small cell lung cancer.

CDR3 protein: CASSQGGGALSNEKLFF. The CDR3 DNA is TGTGCCAGCAGCCAAGGAGGAGGGGCACTCTCTAATGAAAAACTGTTTTTT. The chain carries TRBV3-1 and TRBJ1-4; TRBD1 is a possible D gene (5 bases). Germline V gives CDR1 LGHDT, CDR2 YNNKEL (reference sequence). The CDR3 totals 17 residues. V lost 1 base and J lost 3, with 15 bases in between.